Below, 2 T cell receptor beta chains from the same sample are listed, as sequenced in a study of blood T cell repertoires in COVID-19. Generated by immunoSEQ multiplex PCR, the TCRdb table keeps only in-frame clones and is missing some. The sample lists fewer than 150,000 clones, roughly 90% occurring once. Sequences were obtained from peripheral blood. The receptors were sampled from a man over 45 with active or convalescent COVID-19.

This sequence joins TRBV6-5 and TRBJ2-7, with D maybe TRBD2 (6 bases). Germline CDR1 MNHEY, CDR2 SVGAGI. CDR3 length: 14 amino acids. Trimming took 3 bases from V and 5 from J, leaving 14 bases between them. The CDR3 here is CASSYWVEGHEQYF. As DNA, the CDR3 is TGTGCCAGCAGTTATTGGGTGGAGGGGCACGAGCAGTACTTC.

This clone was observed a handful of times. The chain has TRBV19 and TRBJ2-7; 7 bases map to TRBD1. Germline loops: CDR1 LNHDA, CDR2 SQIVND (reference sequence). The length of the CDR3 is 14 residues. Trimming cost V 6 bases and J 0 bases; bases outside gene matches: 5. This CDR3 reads CASRRDSRSYEQYF. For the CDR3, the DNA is TGTGCCAGTAGGAGGGACAGCCGCTCCTACGAGCAGTACTTC.